The 26 T cell receptor beta chains reported below all come from one sample, sequenced in a study of T cells in Graves' hyperthyroidism and ophthalmopathy. TCR beta CDR3 regions were amplified from RNA transcripts. The primer set for the first-round RT-PCR of the TCR CDR3 was HTBI. From the multiplex PCR reads, TCRdb called clonotypes with MiXCR, one entry per CDR3 protein. The sample has a few hundred thousand distinct CDR3 sequences, 15% seen once; the top ten hold 32%. Sequencing was carried out using blood. The source is a woman in her thirties with Graves' hyperthyroidism.

This clonotype has a handful of counts. The rearrangement joins TRBV24-1 to TRBJ2-3; D might be TRBD2 (6 bases). From germline, CDR1 is KGHDR and CDR2 SFDVKD. The CDR3 contains 13 residues. Between the trimmed V and J ends, which lost 4 bases and 7 bases, there was a span of 11 bases. The CDR3 bases are TGTGCCACCAGTGACCCGGGACTTTATACGCAGTATTTT. This sequence encodes CATSDPGLYTQYF.

This clonotype was observed at least ten times. This rearrangement joins TRBV7-9 to TRBJ2-3; D might be TRBD1 (6 bases). This CDR3 comprises 14 residues. The V and J ends lost 5 bases and 2 bases respectively, with 11 bases between them. CDR1 and CDR2 from the germline V gene are SEHNR and FQNEAQ (reference sequence). CDR3 in DNA: TGTGCCAGCAGCAGAAACAGGGCCACAGATACGCAGTATTTT. As protein: CASSRNRATDTQYF.

The table lists this clonotype with a few counts. CDR3 amino acids: CSARPDRDTGYEQYF. The CDR3 DNA reads as TGCAGTGCTAGACCCGACCGGGACACCGGCTACGAGCAGTACTTC. This chain joins TRBV20-1 and TRBJ2-7; a possible D gene is TRBD1 (6 bases). V lost 2 bases to trimming and J lost 3 bases, with 17 bases between them. CDR1 is DFQATT, CDR2 SNEGSKA, per germline (reference sequence). The CDR3 is 15 amino acids.

This clonotype was counted many times. The V call is TRBV7-2, the J call TRBJ2-6; no clear D gene. This CDR3 has 18 residues. The ends were cut back, 3 bases at V and 0 bases at J, with 15 bases in the middle. Germline values: CDR1 SGHTA, CDR2 FQGNSA. CDR3 loop: CASSFSPSPYSGANVLTF. The CDR3 nucleotides are TGTGCCAGCAGCTTCTCGCCGAGTCCTTACTCTGGGGCCAACGTCCTGACTTTC.

This clonotype was counted ten times or more. This chain connects TRBV18 to TRBJ1-5; TRBD1 matches at 12 bases. The CDR3 covers 18 residues. The germline CDR1 and CDR2 sequences are KGHSH and LQKENI. V gave up 1 base and J gave up 2 bases; unmatched junction bases: 6. The chain's CDR3 is CASSPRGTGGGGNQPQHF. CDR3 bases: TGTGCCAGCTCACCACGCGGGACAGGGGGCGGTGGCAATCAGCCCCAGCATTTT. The whole variable domain, remainder taken from reference TRBV18 and TRBJ1-5, is NAGVMQNPRHLVRRRGQEARLRCSPMKGHSHVYWYRQLPEEGLKFMVYLQKENIIDESGMPKERFSAEFPKEGPSILRIQQVVRGDSAAYFCASSPRGTGGGGNQPQHFGDGTRLSIL.

This clonotype was counted only a few times. V is TRBV14 and J is TRBJ2-7, with 8 bases matching TRBD1. The CDR3 sequence is 15 residues long. The germline V gene has CDR1 SGHDN and CDR2 FVKESK. The junction had 14 bases not matched to a gene; V was cut back by 6 bases and J by 7 bases. CDR3 region: CASSATGTGWWEQYF. The CDR3 region has the DNA TGTGCCAGCAGTGCGACCGGGACAGGATGGTGGGAGCAGTACTTC.

Ten or more counts support this clonotype. The rearrangement uses TRBV11-2 and TRBJ2-1; D not resolved. V was shortened by 7 bases and J by 2 bases, with 18 bases between the two germline ends. This CDR3 is 16 amino acids long. Germline V gives CDR1 SGHAT, CDR2 FQNNGV. The chain's CDR3 is CASILGRGVTYNEQFF. The CDR3 bases are TGTGCCAGCATCCTCGGACGAGGTGTCACCTACAATGAGCAGTTCTTC.

This clonotype was seen ten or more times. The chain recombines TRBV28 with TRBJ1-2; 8 positions agree with TRBD1. This CDR3 region has 17 residues. CDR1 and CDR2 from the germline V gene are MDHEN and SYDVKM. The V gene end was trimmed by 3 bases and the J gene end by 3 bases; junction bases not matched to a gene: 12. The CDR3 region has the DNA TGTGCCAGCAGTTTCCCGACAGGGGATCGTGTGGACTATGGCTACACCTTC. Translation: CASSFPTGDRVDYGYTF.

A note on this clonotype: At one boundary the junction diverges from the germline segment, which might be a read error. The chain recombines TRBV7-3 with TRBJ2-7; 7 bases line up with TRBD1. Looked up from germline, CDR1 is SGHTA and CDR2 is FQGTGA. The CDR3 runs to 15 residues. The CDR3 protein is CVSSPRDRGSYEQYF. The CDR3 DNA is TGTGTCAGCAGTCCCCGGGACAGAGGTTCCTACGAGCAGTACTTC.

The chain is built from TRBV28 and TRBJ2-5; 12 nucleotides line up with TRBD1. The V segment lost 5 bases and the J segment 5 bases; nucleotides outside the gene matches: 6. Germline V gives CDR1 MDHEN, CDR2 SYDVKM. The CDR3 length is 15 residues. For the CDR3, the DNA is TGTGCCAGCAGTCGGGGGACAGGGGGCATGGAGACCCAGTACTTC. Its translation: CASSRGTGGMETQYF.

The V gene is TRBV5-1, the J gene TRBJ2-4; the D gene is possibly TRBD1 (5 bases). Germline V gives CDR1 SGHRS, CDR2 YFSETQ. The CDR3 sequence is 16 residues long. V lost 4 bases and J 4 bases, leaving 18 bases between the germline ends. The CDR3 DNA reads TGCGCCAGCAGCGTGGGGCGCCAGGTGTTGAAAAACATTCAGTACTTC. Its translation: CASSVGRQVLKNIQYF.

In its sample, this clonotype was seen many times. V gene TRBV3-1 combines with J gene TRBJ2-3, with 13 positions matching TRBD2. The CDR3 totals 15 residues. Trimming took 4 bases from V and 5 from J; bases not matched to a gene: 3. Germline V gene data show CDR1 as LGHDT and CDR2 as YNNKEL (reference sequence). Here the CDR3 reads CASSRRLAGGDTQYF. The CDR3 coding sequence is TGTGCCAGCAGCCGAAGACTAGCGGGAGGAGATACGCAGTATTTT.

This clonotype has only a few counts. The chain joins TRBV2 to TRBJ2-5, with TRBD2 matching over 15 bases. This CDR3 region has 16 residues. Germline V gives CDR1 SNHLY, CDR2 FYNNEI. The V gene end was trimmed by 6 bases and the J gene end by 9 bases; junction bases not matched to a gene: 11. CDR3: CASRDVGLAGGEAQYF. The CDR3 region has the DNA TGTGCCAGCAGGGACGTGGGACTAGCGGGAGGAGAAGCCCAGTACTTC.

V and J are TRBV7-9 and TRBJ1-1, with TRBD1 identical over 8 bases. The junction had 7 bases not matched to a gene; V was cut back by 0 bases and J by 4 bases. CDR3 size: 16 residues. The germline V gene encodes CDR1 SEHNR and CDR2 FQNEAQ (reference sequence). CDR3 in amino acids: CASSLAGRGQGTEAFF. In DNA, the CDR3 is TGTGCCAGCAGCTTAGCCGGCAGGGGGCAAGGCACTGAAGCTTTCTTT.

Only a few counts were recorded for this clonotype. The chain has TRBV12-3 or TRBV12-4 and TRBJ2-3; the D gene is possibly TRBD1 (6 bases). This CDR3 is built from 14 residues. Trimming cost V 6 bases and J 0 bases, with 10 bases left between them. The CDR3 bases are TGTGCCAGCAGCTGGACAGAAAGCACAGATACGCAGTATTTT. Protein product: CASSWTESTDTQYF.

This clonotype showed up many times. The chain joins TRBV24-1 to TRBJ2-5, with D maybe TRBD2 (5 bases). This CDR3 region has 18 residues. The V gene's germline CDR1 is KGHDR and CDR2 SFDVKD. The V and J ends lost 0 bases and 2 bases respectively, with 18 bases between them. The CDR3, as DNA: TGTGCCACCAGTGATTTGTCAGGTTCCGGGCTAGCTCAAGAGACCCAGTACTTC. Its protein is CATSDLSGSGLAQETQYF.

This clonotype was seen a few times. Written as DNA, the CDR3 is TGTGCCAGCAGTGATGTGGACACAGATACGCAGTATTTT. Protein: CASSDVDTDTQYF. The chain uses TRBV6-1 and TRBJ2-3; no clear D. The V gene lost 3 bases and the J gene lost 2 bases, with 6 bases spanning the gap. Germline V lookup: CDR1 MNHNS, CDR2 SASEGT. The CDR3 consists of 13 residues.

V and J are TRBV19 and TRBJ2-2; D might be TRBD2 (6 bases). V was clipped by 5 bases and J by 2 bases, with 12 bases between them. This CDR3 spans 15 amino acids. CDR1 and CDR2 from the germline V gene are LNHDA and SQIVND (reference sequence). CDR3: CASSHPGLNTGELFF. The CDR3, as DNA: TGTGCCAGTAGTCACCCGGGACTTAACACCGGGGAGCTGTTTTTT.

This clonotype was counted many times. This rearrangement joins TRBV6-1 to TRBJ1-5, with TRBD1 matching over 7 bases. Germline V gene lookup returns CDR1 MNHNS and CDR2 SASEGT. CDR3 length: 15 residues. Trimming cost V 6 bases and J 4 bases; bases outside gene matches: 9. CDR3 loop: CASRLGTAWNQPQHF. DNA for the CDR3: TGTGCCAGCAGGCTCGGGACAGCCTGGAATCAGCCCCAGCATTTT.

There are a few counts of this clonotype. A much larger clone sits a single nucleotide away, making a read error possible. The rearrangement joins TRBV30 to TRBJ2-7, with 8 bases aligning to TRBD1. The CDR3 loop spans 13 amino acids. Germline assignment: CDR1 GTSNPN and CDR2 SVGIG (reference sequence). J was trimmed by 9 bases and V by 0 bases; bases with no gene match: 7. Here the CDR3 reads CAWSVRTGHGQYF. The CDR3 DNA reads TGTGCCTGGAGTGTCAGGACAGGGCACGGGCAGTACTTC.

Many counts were recorded for this clonotype. The genes are TRBV3-1 and TRBJ2-7; 8 bases fit TRBD2. The germline V gene has CDR1 LGHDT and CDR2 YNNKEL (reference sequence). The CDR3 extends over 13 amino acids. V trimming: 7 bases; J trimming: 3 bases; junction bases outside the gene matches: 5. The CDR3 loop is CASTGAGDYEQYF. DNA of the CDR3: TGTGCCAGCACGGGAGCGGGAGACTACGAGCAGTACTTC.

This rearrangement joins TRBV4-1 to TRBJ2-1; D is ambiguous. Germline lookup yields CDR1 MGHRA and CDR2 YSYEKL. There are 17 residues in the CDR3. The V and J ends lost 0 bases and 0 bases respectively, with 12 bases between them. In DNA form, the CDR3 reads TGCGCCAGCAGCCAAGATCAGGCCCTGGCCTCCTACAATGAGCAGTTCTTC. It translates to CASSQDQALASYNEQFF.

This clonotype was seen ten or more times. J is TRBJ1-3 and V is TRBV10-3; a possible D gene is TRBD1 (5 bases). The germline V gene encodes CDR1 ENHRY and CDR2 SYGVKD. The V end lost 4 bases, the J end lost 0 bases, and 10 bases lay between the germline ends. The CDR3 sequence is 15 residues long. CDR3 in DNA: TGTGCCATCAGTGGCGGGACCGCCTCTGGAAACACCATATATTTT. Its translation is CAISGGTASGNTIYF.

This clonotype was recorded a few times. The rearrangement uses TRBV2 and TRBJ2-1; 8 bases agree with TRBD2. The CDR3 length is 17 residues. Germline loops: CDR1 SNHLY, CDR2 FYNNEI. Trimming took 2 bases from V and 0 from J; bases not matched to a gene: 6. CDR3 protein: CASSEKVLAVSYNEQFF. As DNA, the CDR3 is TGTGCCAGCAGTGAAAAGGTACTAGCGGTCTCCTACAATGAGCAGTTCTTC.

Many counts were recorded for this clonotype. The chain carries TRBV3-1 and TRBJ2-5, with TRBD2 matching 9 bases. The CDR3 runs to 16 residues. The V gene end was trimmed by 1 base and the J gene end by 7 bases; junction bases not matched to a gene: 10. The germline V gene encodes CDR1 LGHDT and CDR2 YNNKEL (reference sequence). CDR3 nucleotides: TGTGCCAGCAGCCAAGGTGCTCTAGCGGGACGCCTGACCCAGTACTTC. Protein product: CASSQGALAGRLTQYF.

The CDR3 DNA is TGTGCCAGCAGTTTAGGGGCCGCCGAGGAGCTGTTTTTT. It translates to CASSLGAAEELFF. The chain recombines TRBV12-3 or TRBV12-4 with TRBJ2-2; D remains ambiguous. This CDR3 spans 13 amino acids. V was shortened by 1 base and J by 10 bases, with 10 bases between the two germline ends.